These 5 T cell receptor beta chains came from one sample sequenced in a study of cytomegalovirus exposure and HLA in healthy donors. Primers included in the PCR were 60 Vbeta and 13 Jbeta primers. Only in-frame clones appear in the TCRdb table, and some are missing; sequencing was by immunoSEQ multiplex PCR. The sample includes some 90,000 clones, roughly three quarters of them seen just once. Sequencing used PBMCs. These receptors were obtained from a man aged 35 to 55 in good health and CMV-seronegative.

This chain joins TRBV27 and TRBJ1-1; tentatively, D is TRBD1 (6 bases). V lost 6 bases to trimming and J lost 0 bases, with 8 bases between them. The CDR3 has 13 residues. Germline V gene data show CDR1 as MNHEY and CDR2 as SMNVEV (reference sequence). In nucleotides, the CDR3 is TGTGCCAGCAGAGGACAGATGAACACTGAAGCTTTCTTT. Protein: CASRGQMNTEAFF.

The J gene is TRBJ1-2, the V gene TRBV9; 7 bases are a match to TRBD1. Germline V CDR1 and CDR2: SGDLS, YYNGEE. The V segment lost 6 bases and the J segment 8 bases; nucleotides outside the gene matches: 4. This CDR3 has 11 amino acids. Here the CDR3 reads CASKQGLGYTF. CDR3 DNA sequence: TGTGCCAGCAAACAGGGGCTCGGCTACACCTTC.

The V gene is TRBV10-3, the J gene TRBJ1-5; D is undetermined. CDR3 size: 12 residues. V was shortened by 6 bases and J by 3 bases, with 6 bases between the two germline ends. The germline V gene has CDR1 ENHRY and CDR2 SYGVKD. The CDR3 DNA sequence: TGTGCCATCAGCCCAAACAATCAGCCCCAGCATTTT. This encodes CAISPNNQPQHF.

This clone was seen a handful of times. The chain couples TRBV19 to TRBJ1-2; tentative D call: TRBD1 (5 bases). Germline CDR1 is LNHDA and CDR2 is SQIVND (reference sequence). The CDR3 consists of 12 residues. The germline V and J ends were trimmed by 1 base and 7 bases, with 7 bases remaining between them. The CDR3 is CASSIGGGGYTF. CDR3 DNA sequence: TGTGCCAGTAGTATAGGGGGCGGTGGCTACACCTTC.

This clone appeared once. As DNA, the CDR3 is TGTGCCACCAGCCGTAGCACAGATACGCAGTATTTT. Encoded protein: CATSRSTDTQYF. V is TRBV15 and J is TRBJ2-3, with D hard to call. There are 12 residues in the CDR3. With 5 bases removed from V and 0 bases from J, the gap between germline ends came to 3 bases. Germline V gene data show CDR1 as LNHNV and CDR2 as YYDKDF (reference sequence).